Included here is one TCR beta chain sequence, with context. One junction end does not reproduce the germline sequence, and a read error may be involved. Described time point: sample taken at primary tumor resection. In each case, whole RNA from tumor, nontumor lung or frozen PBMC was sequenced unsorted. The CDR3 consists of 15 residues. Germline loops: CDR1 SEHNR, CDR2 FQNEAQ (reference sequence). The sample comes from a study of spatial heterogeneity in lung cancer. Turning to the study itself: The count of detected beta-chain sequences consistently exceeded that of alpha-chain sequences. Every unique TCR and UMI combination, on average, appeared more than ten times in raw reads.

Every TCR cDNA molecule bore a unique molecular identifier. TCRdb fed the 5' RACE reads into MiXCR, producing one record per CDR3 protein. This sample carries approximately 12,000 distinct CDR3 sequences, about 6% of them seen once, and the ten largest clones take approximately 10%. This TCR derives from a male donor with early-stage non-small cell lung cancer. The sample was normal lung tissue next to the tumor, taken at surgery. This chain joins TRBV7-9 and TRBJ1-5; a possible D gene is TRBD1 (5 bases). The CDR3 DNA follows: TGTGCCAGCAGCCTAGCTCTGGGGGACAATCAGCCCCAGCATTTT. Its translation: CASSLALGDNQPQHF.